The rows below give T cell receptor beta chains drawn from one sample of a study of vaccination and CD4 T cells after COVID-19. These receptors have no identified antigens. In TCRdb, the PCR reads were re-called with MiXCR into one record per CDR3 protein. The sample holds roughly 28,000 distinct CDR3 sequences; under 75% are singletons and the top ten take 17%. The starting material was CD4+ T cells from blood, cultured in vitro, obtained after SARS-CoV-2 vaccination. These TCRs come from a human donor who received a COVID-19 vaccine. Both conserved end residues are part of each CDR3. D genes are given only for firm matches. The size of a clone is reported for some rows only, either as once, few or many, or as a class for expanded clones.

>TRBJ1-2|-|TRBD1|TRBV6-1
TGTGCCAGCAGCAGACAGGGGGCGGAAGGCTACACCTTC
CASSRQGAEGYTF
>TRBJ1-2|-|TRBD1|TRBV6-1
TGTGCCAGCAGTGAGAGACAGGGGGGGAACTATGGCTACACCTTC
CASSERQGGNYGYTF
>TRBJ1-2|few|-|TRBV6-1
TGTGCCAGCAGTCCAGGGAACTATGGCTACACCTTC
CASSPGNYGYTF
>TRBJ1-2|-|TRBD1|TRBV5-4
TGTGCCAGCAGCATGACAGGGGCGGGCTACACCTTC
CASSMTGAGYTF
>TRBJ2-7|few|-|TRBV6-1
TGTGCCAGCAGTGAATACCCGGGCTCCTACGAGCAGTACTTC
CASSEYPGSYEQYF
>TRBJ2-1|few|TRBD1|TRBV7-9
TGTGCCAGCAGCTTAGGACAGGGGCCCTACAATGAGCAGTTCTTC
CASSLGQGPYNEQFF
>TRBJ1-2|-|-|TRBV18
TGTGCCAGCTCACCAACAGCGGGGTCTAACTATGGCTACACCTTC
CASSPTAGSNYGYTF
>TRBJ1-2|-|-|TRBV5-4
TGTGCCAGCAGCTTTCAGGGTGTGTATGGCTACACCTTC
CASSFQGVYGYTF
>TRBJ2-5|-|TRBD2|TRBV7-3
TGTGCCAGCAGCTCCGGGACTAGCGCCTTGCAAGAGACCCAGTACTTC
CASSSGTSALQETQYF
>TRBJ1-5|-|-|TRBV27
TGTGCAAACGACTTGGGCCATCAGCCCCAGCATTTT
CANDLGHQPQHF
>TRBJ1-1|-|TRBD1|TRBV18
TGTGCCAGCTCACAACCACAGGGGATGAACACTGAAGCTTTCTTT
CASSQPQGMNTEAFF
>TRBJ1-5|-|-|TRBV19
TGTGCCAGTAGACGGCACAATCAGCCCCAGCATTTT
CASRRHNQPQHF
>TRBJ1-1|-|-|TRBV6-1
TGTGCCAGCGATGGGGGGAACACTGAAGCTTTCTTT
CASDGGNTEAFF
>TRBJ1-6|-|TRBD1|TRBV29-1
TGCAGCGTCCCCGGACAGGGAGGCTATAATTCACCCCTCCACTTT
CSVPGQGGYNSPLHF
>TRBJ1-2|-|-|TRBV7-9
TGTGCCAGCAGCTTAGCAGGGCTGACATATGGCTACACCTTC
CASSLAGLTYGYTF